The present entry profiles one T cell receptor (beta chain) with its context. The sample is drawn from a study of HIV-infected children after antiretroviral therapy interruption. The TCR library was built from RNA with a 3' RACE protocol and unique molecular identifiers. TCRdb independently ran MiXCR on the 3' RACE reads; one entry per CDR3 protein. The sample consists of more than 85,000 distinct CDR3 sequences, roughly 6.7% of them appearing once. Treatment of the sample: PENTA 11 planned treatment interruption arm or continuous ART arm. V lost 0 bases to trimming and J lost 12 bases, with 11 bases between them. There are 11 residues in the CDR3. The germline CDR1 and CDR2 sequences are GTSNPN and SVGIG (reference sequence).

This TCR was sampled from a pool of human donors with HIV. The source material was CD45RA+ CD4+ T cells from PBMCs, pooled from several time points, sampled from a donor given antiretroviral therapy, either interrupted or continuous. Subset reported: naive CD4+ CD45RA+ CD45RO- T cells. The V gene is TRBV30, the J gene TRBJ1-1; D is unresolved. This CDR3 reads CAWSVESTTFF. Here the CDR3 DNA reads TGTGCCTGGAGTGTCGAATCCACGACTTTCTTT. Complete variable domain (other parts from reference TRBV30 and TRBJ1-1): SQTIHQWPATLVQPVGSPLSLECTVEGTSNPNLYWYRQAAGRGLQLLFYSVGIGQISSEVPQNLSASRPQDRQFILSSKKLLLSDSGFYLCAWSVESTTFFGQGTRLTVV.